The T cell receptor (beta chain) described here comes from a study of T-cell memory formation after mild COVID-19. MiXCR, run by TCRdb on the 5' RACE reads, gives a single entry per CDR3 protein. The table has more than 80,000 distinct CDR3 sequences, approximately 17% seen once. V lost 1 base and J lost 1, with 12 bases in between. Looked up from germline, CDR1 is SGDLS and CDR2 is YYNGEE. This CDR3 is 16 amino acids long. The receptor comes from an adult woman who had mild COVID-19 (a few samples of this study predate the infection). Cell type and time point are not known. Sequencing was performed on PBMCs or a T cell subset sorted from them (not recorded which). The chain is built from TRBV9 and TRBJ2-1; a possible D gene is TRBD2 (6 bases). CDR3 sequence: CASSVSGQVSYNEQFF. DNA for the CDR3: TGTGCCAGCAGCGTAAGCGGGCAGGTATCCTACAATGAGCAGTTCTTC.